This section outlines one T cell receptor beta chain sequence together with its context. Antigen unknown. The data were taken from a study of human T cells and chemical hapten exposure. Study-wide findings and caveats: There were significantly more large CDR3 similarity clusters among expanded TCRs than among controls.

TCRdb reanalysed the RACE reads using MiXCR and keeps one entry per CDR3 protein. The table shows roughly 120,000 distinct CDR3 sequences, with about 12% occurring only once. Time point given: patch test 1, 2 weeks after DPC sensitization. This sample's treatment: therapeutic diphenylcyclopropenone sensitization with weekly scalp DPC. Alopecia patients between 18 and 70 years old and suitable for DPC were used as donors. The sequence came from a woman in her 50s with alopecia areata. Some clones in this sample may be carry-over from other donors' samples. This specimen consisted of whole blood, obtained in connection with sensitization to the hapten diphenylcyclopropenone (DPC).

CDR3 sequence: CASSLYGLAGAGEQFF. The CDR3 DNA sequence: TGTGCCAGCAGTTTATACGGACTAGCGGGGGCCGGTGAGCAGTTCTTC. This rearrangement joins TRBV28 to TRBJ2-1; 13 nucleotides agree with TRBD2. Trimming cost V 1 base and J 9 bases; bases outside gene matches: 6. This CDR3 contains 16 residues. CDR1 and CDR2 (germline): MDHEN, SYDVKM.